Sequencing of this T cell receptor beta chain was carried out in a study of T cell changes during pregnancy in multiple sclerosis. The CDR3 loop spans 13 amino acids. V dropped 3 bases and J dropped 10; count of bases not matched to a gene: 6. The germline gives CDR1 SGHDT, CDR2 YYEEEE. Sequencing used immunoSEQ multiplex PCR; TCRdb keeps in-frame clones, though not all of them. Of fewer than 60,000 clones in the sample, about 91% are singletons; the top ten hold more than 0.9%. The receptor was isolated from a female donor in good health, enrolled as a control in a pregnancy study. The gene calls are TRBV5-6 and TRBJ1-1, with TRBD1 identical over 10 bases. Here the sequenced sample was peripheral blood, taken after pregnancy. The CDR3 region has the DNA TGTGCCAGCAGCTCCAGGACAGGGGGTGTAGCTTTCTTT. It yields the protein CASSSRTGGVAFF.